The 20 T cell receptor beta chains presented below share a single source sample, sequenced in a study of TIL therapy for anti-PD-1-resistant metastatic lung cancer. The immunoSEQ assay was v3. Method: immunoSEQ multiplex PCR; TCRdb's copy keeps in-frame clones and lacks some. The table includes about 32,000 clones, about 70% detected once. Time point noted: pre-treatment sample, taken before nivolumab and TIL therapy. The sequenced sample was blood, obtained at baseline. The source of these receptors is a woman between 30 and 85 years old with non-small cell lung cancer.

This clone was counted between two and nine times. The chain uses TRBV7-6 and TRBJ2-2, with D possibly TRBD2 on 6 matching bases. Deletions cut 5 bases from V and 6 bases from J, with 13 bases between. CDR3 length equals 14 residues. Germline CDR1 is SGHVS and CDR2 is FNYEAQ. The CDR3 coding sequence is TGTGCCAGCAGCCCCGCGGGAATCGCCGGGGAGCTGTTTTTT. The encoded protein is CASSPAGIAGELFF.

The chain recombines TRBV7-8 with TRBJ2-2; 8 nucleotides agree with TRBD2. The V segment lost 5 bases and the J segment 6 bases; nucleotides outside the gene matches: 8. CDR1 and CDR2 (germline): SGHVS, FQNEAQ. This CDR3 comprises 15 residues. As DNA, the CDR3 is TGTGCCAGCAGCCCCGGGGGGGGAATTCCCGGGGAGCTGTTTTTT. Encoded protein: CASSPGGGIPGELFF.

This chain joins TRBV7-6 and TRBJ2-7; D not certain. CDR1 and CDR2 (germline): SGHVS, FNYEAQ. The CDR3 is 14 amino acids. V gave up 5 bases and J gave up 2 bases, with 13 bases separating them. CDR3 sequence reads: CASSPRQAAYEQYF. CDR3 coding DNA: TGTGCCAGCAGCCCGAGACAAGCTGCCTACGAGCAGTACTTC.

This clone was found a few times. This chain uses TRBV6-1 with TRBJ2-1; the D gene is possibly TRBD2 (5 bases). CDR1 is MNHNS and CDR2 is SASEGT in the germline V gene. This CDR3 region has 12 residues. V lost 7 bases to trimming and J lost 2 bases, with 6 bases between them. CDR3 nucleotides: TGTGCCAGCATGAGGGCCTACAATGAGCAGTTCTTC. It is translated as CASMRAYNEQFF.

This clone was observed once. The chain combines TRBV6-5 with TRBJ2-1; 7 bases are shared with TRBD2. The CDR3 contains 13 residues. V lost 5 bases to trimming and J lost 4 bases; unmatched junction nucleotides: 2. Per germline, CDR1 MNHEY and CDR2 SVGAGI. The CDR3 sequence: CASSSGKYNEQFF. The CDR3 DNA reads TGTGCCAGCAGTAGCGGGAAGTACAATGAGCAGTTCTTC.

This clone turned up a few times. The CDR3, as DNA: TGTGCCAGCTCACGCGCCGGGTTGAGCTCCTACGAGCAGTACTTC. Translation: CASSRAGLSSYEQYF. This chain uses TRBV18 with TRBJ2-7; D remains ambiguous. From germline, CDR1 is KGHSH and CDR2 LQKENI. The V gene lost 4 bases and the J gene lost 0 bases, with 13 bases spanning the gap. This CDR3 contains 15 residues. The full variable domain, completed using reference TRBV18 and TRBJ2-7, is NAGVMQNPRHLVRRRGQEARLRCSPMKGHSHVYWYRQLPEEGLKFMVYLQKENIIDESGMPKERFSAEFPKEGPSILRIQQVVRGDSAAYFCASSRAGLSSYEQYFGPGTRLTVT.

In DNA, the CDR3 is TGTGCCACCAGCAGAGATAAGCTGGGACATCCAGTCACTGAAGCTTTCTTT. It yields the protein CATSRDKLGHPVTEAFF. This sequence joins TRBV15 and TRBJ1-1, with D perhaps TRBD1 (6 bases). Looked up from germline, CDR1 is LNHNV and CDR2 is YYDKDF (reference sequence). The V gene lost 0 bases and the J gene lost 4 bases, with 18 bases spanning the gap. The CDR3 is 17 amino acids.

The J gene is TRBJ2-1, the V gene TRBV5-8; perhaps TRBD2 as D (6 bases). In germline, CDR1 is SGHTS, CDR2 YDEGEE. The V end lost 1 base, the J end lost 1 base, and 9 bases lay between the germline ends. The CDR3 runs to 15 residues. CDR3 residues: CASSLSGLSYNEQFF. Written as DNA, the CDR3 is TGTGCCAGCAGCTTGTCGGGACTGTCCTACAATGAGCAGTTCTTC.

V and J are TRBV2 and TRBJ2-4; 8 positions match TRBD1. Germline CDR1 reads SNHLY; CDR2 reads FYNNEI. This CDR3 spans 15 amino acids. The trim removed 7 bases at V and 5 bases at J, leaving 10 bases unmatched. CDR3 protein: CASNLDRVRENIQYF. CDR3 coding DNA: TGTGCCAGCAACCTGGACAGGGTCCGGGAAAACATTCAGTACTTC.

This sequence joins TRBV15 and TRBJ2-7, with a tentative D call TRBD2 (6 bases). Trimming removed 0 bases from V and 4 bases from J, with 13 bases in between. The CDR3 consists of 15 residues. The germline V gene encodes CDR1 LNHNV and CDR2 YYDKDF (reference sequence). CDR3 sequence reads: CATSRDPSGSYEQYF. The DNA of the CDR3 is TGTGCCACCAGCAGAGATCCCTCCGGGAGTTACGAGCAGTACTTC.

The V call is TRBV5-1, the J call TRBJ1-1; D is uncertain. Germline V CDR1 and CDR2: SGHRS, YFSETQ. This CDR3 region has 14 residues. Trimming removed 1 base from V and 0 bases from J, with 7 bases in between. The CDR3 nucleotides are TGCGCCAGCAGCTTGAACAGCATGAACACTGAAGCTTTCTTT. Its protein product is CASSLNSMNTEAFF.

The chain links TRBV7-9 to TRBJ2-1; TRBD1 aligns across 10 bases. The CDR3 is 14 residues long. Trimming at V came to 4 bases and at J to 15 bases, leaving 12 bases not matched to a gene. Germline V lookup: CDR1 SEHNR, CDR2 FQNEAQ (reference sequence). As DNA, the CDR3 is TGTGCCAGCAGCTCCGAGTTGACAGGGGGCGAGGGGTTCTTC. Protein sequence: CASSSELTGGEGFF.

This chain joins TRBV4-2 and TRBJ1-5; TRBD1 matches at 7 bases. J was trimmed by 6 bases and V by 6 bases; bases with no gene match: 8. There are 14 residues in the CDR3. The germline V gene encodes CDR1 LGHNA and CDR2 YNFKEQ. The CDR3 region has the DNA TGTGCCAGCAGACTCACAGGGGAGGGTCAGCCCCAGCATTTT. It specifies CASRLTGEGQPQHF.

This clone was observed a handful of times. The CDR3 DNA follows: TGTGCCAGCAGCCAATTGGGTAGCGGGAAAGGTGAGCAGTTCTTC. Translation: CASSQLGSGKGEQFF. The genes are TRBV11-2 and TRBJ2-1, with 8 bases lining up with TRBD2. Germline CDR1 SGHAT, CDR2 FQNNGV. The CDR3 length is 15 residues. Trimming cost V 5 bases and J 9 bases; bases outside gene matches: 12.

This clone was seen only once. V is TRBV7-9 and J is TRBJ1-4; D is unclear. The CDR3 consists of 12 residues. In germline, CDR1 is SEHNR, CDR2 FQNEAQ (reference sequence). Trimming cost V 3 bases and J 10 bases, with 9 bases left between them. The CDR3 loop is CASSFSPLKLFF. CDR3 coding DNA: TGTGCCAGCAGCTTCTCCCCTTTAAAACTGTTTTTT.

In regard to this clone: The junction departs from germline at one end; a sequencing error may be responsible. The V call is TRBV19, the J call TRBJ1-1; 9 bases match TRBD1. Germline V CDR1 and CDR2: LNHDA, SQIVND (reference sequence). The CDR3 sequence is 11 residues long. This CDR3 is CASSNRQGDLF. CDR3 coding DNA: TGTGCCAGTAGTAATCGACAGGGGGACCTCTTT.

The rearrangement links TRBV6-5 to TRBJ2-3; 9 positions agree with TRBD1. The CDR3 consists of 14 residues. With 6 bases clipped from V and 2 bases from J, the junction kept 3 bases outside the gene matches. Looked up from germline, CDR1 is MNHEY and CDR2 is SVGAGI. The CDR3 is CASSDRGFTDTQYF. The CDR3 DNA follows: TGTGCCAGCAGCGACAGGGGGTTCACAGATACGCAGTATTTT.

Within the sample, this clone is medium-sized. The rearrangement links TRBV14 to TRBJ2-7; TRBD1 agrees at 8 bases. V was pared by 1 base and J by 1 base, with 9 bases of the junction left unmatched. The CDR3 has 17 amino acids. Germline V lookup: CDR1 SGHDN, CDR2 FVKESK. This CDR3 reads CASSQGWTGYGSYEQYF. CDR3 coding DNA: TGTGCCAGCAGCCAAGGTTGGACAGGGTATGGGTCCTACGAGCAGTACTTC. The full variable domain, completed using reference TRBV14 and TRBJ2-7, is EAGVTQFPSHSVIEKGQTVTLRCDPISGHDNLYWYRRVMGKEIKFLLHFVKESKQDESGMPNNRFLAERTGGTYSTLKVQPAELEDSGVYFCASSQGWTGYGSYEQYFGPGTRLTVT.

This sequence joins TRBV6-4 and TRBJ2-3; D gene ambiguous. Trimming shortened V by 4 bases and J by 0 bases, and 8 bases separated the two germline ends. Per germline, CDR1 MRHNA and CDR2 SNTAGT. The CDR3 sequence is 14 residues long. The CDR3 DNA reads as TGTGCCAGCAGTGGAACCGGCAGCACAGATACGCAGTATTTT. It specifies CASSGTGSTDTQYF.

The chain couples TRBV19 to TRBJ1-2, with 7 bases matching TRBD1. The V gene's germline CDR1 is LNHDA and CDR2 SQIVND (reference sequence). The length of the CDR3 is 15 residues. The V segment lost 5 bases and the J segment 4 bases; nucleotides outside the gene matches: 10. CDR3 DNA sequence: TGTGCCAGTAGTCGATCGGGGACAGCCGTCTATGGCTACACCTTC. Its protein product is CASSRSGTAVYGYTF.